This T cell receptor (beta chain) was profiled in a study of blood T cell repertoires in COVID-19. Germline assignment: CDR1 MRHNA and CDR2 SNTAGT. The CDR3 covers 15 residues. V shed 3 bases and J 0 bases; nucleotides not matched to a gene: 2. Generated by immunoSEQ multiplex PCR, the TCRdb table keeps only in-frame clones and is missing some. This table holds roughly 300,000 clones, 80% to 95% found once. The specimen sequenced was peripheral blood. The rearrangement links TRBV6-4 to TRBJ2-1, with 7 positions matching TRBD2. The receptor was derived from a woman in her twenties or thirties with COVID-19, enrolled during active disease. CDR3 in DNA: TGTGCCAGCAGTGATCGGGGGGACTCCTACAATGAGCAGTTCTTC. It specifies CASSDRGDSYNEQFF.